This T cell receptor (beta chain) is from a study of blood T cell repertoires in COVID-19. As for the study in general: Some COVID-19 samples were acute and others convalescent; all came from the United States, Italy and Spain.

The length of the CDR3 is 16 residues. The V gene end was trimmed by 3 bases and the J gene end by 6 bases; junction bases not matched to a gene: 10. Germline CDR1 is SGDLS and CDR2 is YYNGEE. In this sample, this clone turned up once. Participant age was 18 to 89 years, and participants resided in about two dozen US areas. Participants reported their clinical history, and cohort assignment relied on those reports. Profiling relied on immunoSEQ multiplex PCR, and the TCRdb table lists in-frame clones only, not all of them. The sample holds over 300,000 clones, 70% to 90% seen once. The sequencing sample was made of PBMCs or T cells enriched from blood (not recorded which). The chain is built from TRBV9 and TRBJ2-3, with 10 bases fitting TRBD2. The clonotype originates from a man in his thirties or forties who had recovered from COVID-19. CDR3: CASSAPGTSDLDTQYF. As DNA, the CDR3 is TGTGCCAGCAGCGCCCCCGGGACTAGCGATTTGGATACGCAGTATTTT.